This TCR beta chain is drawn from a study of T cell repertoires and HLA-DP antigens. Overall study context: Alloreactive CD4+ T cells targeted HLA-DP on transduced HeLa.

For this clone: Its specificity is not known.

Untouched CD4+ T cells were isolated by negative selection, averaging about 98% purity. Study results and caveats: Total CD4+ responders were stimulated by HeLa antigen-presenting cells.

Per the germline V gene, CDR1 is SGHRS and CDR2 is YFSETQ. The V and J ends lost 0 bases and 1 base, in that order; junction bases with no gene match: 6. The CDR3 is made up of 17 amino acids. Primers targeted 54 TRBV and 13 TRBJ segments. Libraries were prepared by immunoSEQ multiplex PCR; TCRdb keeps only in-frame clonotypes and omits some of them. The repertoire holds approximately 110,000 clones, with nearly 95% as singletons. The gene calls are TRBV5-1 and TRBJ2-3, with 9 bases aligning to TRBD2. The clonotype comes from a woman aged 18-29 years in good health and CMV-seronegative. Sequencing was performed on CD4+ T cells from PBMCs. CDR3 region: CASSLVASGAGTDTQYF. The DNA of the CDR3 is TGCGCCAGCAGCTTGGTGGCTAGCGGGGCCGGCACAGATACGCAGTATTTT.